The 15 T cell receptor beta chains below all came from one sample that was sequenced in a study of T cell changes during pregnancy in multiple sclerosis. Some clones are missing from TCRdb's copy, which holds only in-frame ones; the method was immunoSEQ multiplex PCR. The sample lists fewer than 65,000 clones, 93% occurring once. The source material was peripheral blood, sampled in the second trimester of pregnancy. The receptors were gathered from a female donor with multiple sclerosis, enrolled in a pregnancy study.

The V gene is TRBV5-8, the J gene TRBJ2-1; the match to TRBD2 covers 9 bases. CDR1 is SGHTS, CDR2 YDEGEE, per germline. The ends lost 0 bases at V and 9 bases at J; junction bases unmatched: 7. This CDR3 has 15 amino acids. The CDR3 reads CASSLGLADSGEQFF. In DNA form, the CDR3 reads TGTGCCAGCAGCTTGGGACTAGCGGATTCGGGTGAGCAGTTCTTC. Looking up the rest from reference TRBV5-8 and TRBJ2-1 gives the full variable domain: EAGVTQSPTHLIKTRGQQATLRCSPISGHTSVYWYQQALGLGLQFLLWYDEGEERNRGNFPPRFSGRQFPNYSSELNVNALELEDSALYLCASSLGLADSGEQFFGPGTRLTVL.

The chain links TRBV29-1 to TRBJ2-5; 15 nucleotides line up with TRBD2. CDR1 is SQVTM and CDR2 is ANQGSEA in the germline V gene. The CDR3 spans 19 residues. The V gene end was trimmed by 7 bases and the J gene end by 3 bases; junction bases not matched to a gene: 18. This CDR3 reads CSALALSGTSGRYKETQYF. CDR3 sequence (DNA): TGCAGCGCTTTGGCCCTTTCCGGGACTAGCGGGAGGTACAAAGAGACCCAGTACTTC.

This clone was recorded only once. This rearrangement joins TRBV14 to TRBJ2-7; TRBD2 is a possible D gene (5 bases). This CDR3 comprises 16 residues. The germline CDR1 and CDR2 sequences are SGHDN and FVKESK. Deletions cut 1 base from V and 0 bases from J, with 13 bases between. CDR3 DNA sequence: TGTGCCAGCAGCCAAGTAAGGCTGGGGAGCTCCTACGAGCAGTACTTC. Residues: CASSQVRLGSSYEQYF.

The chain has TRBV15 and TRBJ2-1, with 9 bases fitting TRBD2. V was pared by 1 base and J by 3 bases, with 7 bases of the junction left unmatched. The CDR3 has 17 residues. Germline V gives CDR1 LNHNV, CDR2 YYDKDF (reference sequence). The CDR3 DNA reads TGTGCCACCAGCAGAGTTAGCGGGAGAATCGGCTACAATGAGCAGTTCTTC. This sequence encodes CATSRVSGRIGYNEQFF. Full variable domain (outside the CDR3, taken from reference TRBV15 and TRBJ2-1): DAMVIQNPRYQVTQFGKPVTLSCSQTLNHNVMYWYQQKSSQAPKLLFHYYDKDFNNEADTPDNFQSRRPNTSFCFLDIRSPGLGDTAMYLCATSRVSGRIGYNEQFFGPGTRLTVL.

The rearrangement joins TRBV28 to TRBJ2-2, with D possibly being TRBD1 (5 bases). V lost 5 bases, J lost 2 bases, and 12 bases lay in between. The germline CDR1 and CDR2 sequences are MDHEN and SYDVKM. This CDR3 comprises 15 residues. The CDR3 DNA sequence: TGTGCCAGCAGTCCCCCGACAGTTAACACCGGGGAGCTGTTTTTT. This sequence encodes CASSPPTVNTGELFF.

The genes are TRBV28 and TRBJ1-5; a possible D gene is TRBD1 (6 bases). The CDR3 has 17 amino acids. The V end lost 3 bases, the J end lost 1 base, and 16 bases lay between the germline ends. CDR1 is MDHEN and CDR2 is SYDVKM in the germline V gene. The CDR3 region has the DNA TGTGCCAGCAGTTTGGTTGGGGGGGGCTTAAGCAATCAGCCCCAGCATTTT. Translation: CASSLVGGGLSNQPQHF.

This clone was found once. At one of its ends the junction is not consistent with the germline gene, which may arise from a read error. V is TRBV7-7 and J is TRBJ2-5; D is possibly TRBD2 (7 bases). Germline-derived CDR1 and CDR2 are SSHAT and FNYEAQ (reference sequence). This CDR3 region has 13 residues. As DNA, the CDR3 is TGTGCTAGCAGAGGGGGAGGGGAAGAGACCCAGTACTTC. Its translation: CASRGGGEETQYF. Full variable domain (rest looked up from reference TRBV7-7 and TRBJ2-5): GAGVSQSPRYKVTKRGQDVTLRCDPISSHATLYWYQQALGQGPEFLTYFNYEAQPDKSGLPSDRFSAERPEGSISTLTIQRTEQRDSAMYRCASRGGGEETQYFGPGTRLLVL.

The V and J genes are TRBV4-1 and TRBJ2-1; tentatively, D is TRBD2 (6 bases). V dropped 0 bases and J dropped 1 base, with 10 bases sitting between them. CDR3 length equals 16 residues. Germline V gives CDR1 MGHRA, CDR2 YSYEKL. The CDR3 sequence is CASSQERSGSYNEQFF. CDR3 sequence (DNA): TGCGCCAGCAGCCAAGAGAGAAGCGGGTCCTACAATGAGCAGTTCTTC.

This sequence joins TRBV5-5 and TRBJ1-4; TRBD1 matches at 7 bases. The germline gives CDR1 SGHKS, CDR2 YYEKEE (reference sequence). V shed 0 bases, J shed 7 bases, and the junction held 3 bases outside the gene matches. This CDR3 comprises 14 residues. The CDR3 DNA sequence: TGTGCCAGCAGCTTGGAACAGGGGCCTGAAAAACTGTTTTTT. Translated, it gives CASSLEQGPEKLFF.

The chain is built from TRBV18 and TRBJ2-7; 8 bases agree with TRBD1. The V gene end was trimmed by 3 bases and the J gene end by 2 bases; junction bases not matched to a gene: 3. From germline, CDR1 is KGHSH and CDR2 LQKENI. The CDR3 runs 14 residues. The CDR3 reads CASSPRQGPYEQYF. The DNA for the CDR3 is TGTGCCAGCTCACCCCGACAGGGGCCCTACGAGCAGTACTTC.

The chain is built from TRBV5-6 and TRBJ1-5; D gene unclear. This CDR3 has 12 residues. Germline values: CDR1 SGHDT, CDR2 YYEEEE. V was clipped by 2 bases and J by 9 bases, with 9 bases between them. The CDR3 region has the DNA TGTGCCAGCAGCTTCGGTTCAGGGCCCCAGCATTTT. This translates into CASSFGSGPQHF.

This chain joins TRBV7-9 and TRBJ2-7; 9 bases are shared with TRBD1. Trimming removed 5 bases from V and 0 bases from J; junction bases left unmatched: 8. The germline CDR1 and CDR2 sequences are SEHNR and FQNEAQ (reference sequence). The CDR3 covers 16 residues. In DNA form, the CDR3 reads TGTGCCAGCAGCCTCAGGGGACAGGGCTACTCCTACGAGCAGTACTTC. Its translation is CASSLRGQGYSYEQYF.

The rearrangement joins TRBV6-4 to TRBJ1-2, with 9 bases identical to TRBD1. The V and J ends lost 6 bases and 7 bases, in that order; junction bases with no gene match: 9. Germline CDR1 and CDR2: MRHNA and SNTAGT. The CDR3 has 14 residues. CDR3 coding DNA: TGTGCCAGCAGGACGGCGGCGGGACAGGGTGGCTACACCTTC. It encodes CASRTAAGQGGYTF.

CDR3 region: CASSPGLAGNGEQFF. The CDR3 DNA reads as TGTGCCAGCAGTCCCGGACTAGCGGGAAACGGTGAGCAGTTCTTC. J is TRBJ2-1 and V is TRBV7-2, with TRBD2 matching 12 bases. This CDR3 contains 15 residues. Germline trimming cut 6 bases from V and 9 bases from J; bases unmatched to any gene: 9. From germline, CDR1 is SGHTA and CDR2 FQGNSA.

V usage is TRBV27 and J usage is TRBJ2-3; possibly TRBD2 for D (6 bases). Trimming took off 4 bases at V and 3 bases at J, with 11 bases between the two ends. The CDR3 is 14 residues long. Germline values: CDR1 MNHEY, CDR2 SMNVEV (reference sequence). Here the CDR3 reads CASSSGDGTDTQYF. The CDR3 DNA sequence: TGTGCCAGCAGTTCGGGAGACGGGACAGATACGCAGTATTTT.